This T cell receptor beta chain was sequenced during a study of beta chain features in type 1 diabetes. Study at large: Age, gender, cell numbers and subset yield matched between patients and controls.

Details on this clone: Its antigen remains unknown.

Sorted CD4+ subsets: naive, central memory, regulatory, stem cell-like memory (CD45RO/CCR7/CD25/CD127/CD95/CD27 panel). Since all of the isolated RNA was reverse transcribed, expressed TCRB transcripts were what got sequenced. Only in-frame clones appear in the TCRdb table, and some are missing; sequencing was by immunoSEQ multiplex PCR. This sample has about 27,000 clones, with roughly three fifths found just once. There are 13 residues in the CDR3. V lost 5 bases and J lost 4, with 9 bases in between. Looked up from germline, CDR1 is SGHAT and CDR2 is FQNNGV. Study-wide results and limits: PCR, the amplification step, might favor shorter templates, equally in patients and controls. Within each of all four CD4+ subsets, Type 1 diabetes patients had TCRB CDR3s that were moderately but significantly shorter. Whether TCRB rearrangement is influenced by HLA type went unresolved here.

This TCR was recovered from a young woman with type 1 diabetes. The gene calls are TRBV11-2 and TRBJ1-5; D is ambiguous. What was sequenced was Tregs from blood. CDR3 protein: CASSEGLNQPQHF. DNA for the CDR3: TGTGCCAGCAGCGAGGGCTTAAATCAGCCCCAGCATTTT.